This T cell receptor beta chain emerged from a study of beta chain features in type 1 diabetes. Study conclusions and caveats: TCRB CDR3s from Type 1 diabetes patients were moderately but significantly shorter in all four CD4+ subsets. Diminished insertions and augmented deletions at VDJ junctions characterized type 1 diabetes patients.

Concerning this clone itself: No antigen is known for it.

Expressed TCRB transcripts got sequenced, as all isolated RNA was reverse transcribed. The method was immunoSEQ multiplex PCR; TCRdb's version includes in-frame clones alone and lacks a portion of them. Among 550,000 to 850,000 clones listed, 10% to 15% were seen once. The CDR3 is made up of 16 amino acids. Per germline, CDR1 SGHTA and CDR2 FQGNSA. The V segment lost 5 bases and the J segment 6 bases; nucleotides outside the gene matches: 9. CD45RO/CCR7/CD25/CD127/CD95/CD27 separated CD4+ naive, central memory, regulatory and stem cell-like memory cells by sorting. This receptor was taken from a man younger than 30 with type 1 diabetes. The sample consisted of naive CD4+ T cells from blood. The chain links TRBV7-2 to TRBJ2-7; 14 positions agree with TRBD2. The CDR3 reads CASSPRPGLAGGEQYF. In DNA, the CDR3 is TGTGCCAGCAGCCCCCGCCCTGGACTAGCGGGGGGCGAGCAGTACTTC.